The rows below give T cell receptor beta chains drawn from one sample of a study of blood T cell repertoires in COVID-19. Some clones are missing from TCRdb's copy, which holds only in-frame ones; the method was immunoSEQ multiplex PCR. The sample holds 410,000 or so clones, roughly 90% seen once. Sequencing was performed on peripheral blood. Every receptor here comes from a woman in her twenties or thirties with active or convalescent COVID-19. CDR3s include the opening cysteine and the closing phenylalanine or tryptophan. The D gene is left open where the match is weak. The listing skips clone size in some rows; elsewhere it reads once, few, many or a size class.

cdr3_nt cdr3_aa v_call clone_size d_call j_call
TGCGCCAGCAGCCATGGGGACAGGGACGATGAAAAACTGTTTTTT CASSHGDRDDEKLFF TRBV4-1 - TRBD1 TRBJ1-4
TGCAGCGCCTTAGCGGCACACACCGGGGAGCTGTTTTTT CSALAAHTGELFF TRBV29-1 - - TRBJ2-2
TGCAGCGCCGGTATTAGCGTAGATACGCAGTATTTT CSAGISVDTQYF TRBV29-1 - - TRBJ2-3
TGTGCCAGTAGACCCACCGAACACTACGAGCAGTACTTC CASRPTEHYEQYF TRBV19 once - TRBJ2-7
TGTGCCAGCAGCCCGCGGACTAGCGGCACAGATACGCAGTATTTT CASSPRTSGTDTQYF TRBV13 - TRBD2 TRBJ2-3
TGTGCCAGCAGCCACCTATCCGGACTAGCGGGAAACGAGCAGTACTTC CASSHLSGLAGNEQYF TRBV14 few TRBD2 TRBJ2-7
TGTGCCAGCAGCCAAGATCTAGAGGCTATCGGCTACACCTTC CASSQDLEAIGYTF TRBV3-1/TRBV3-2 - - TRBJ1-2
TGTGCCAGTAGTATAGTACAGGGGGCCGGGGAGCTGTTTTTT CASSIVQGAGELFF TRBV19 - TRBD1 TRBJ2-2
TGTGCCAGCAGTGAAAATAGGCCAGGGGGCTTATACGAGCAGTACTTC CASSENRPGGLYEQYF TRBV25-1 - TRBD1 TRBJ2-7
TGTGCCAGCAGTTTGGCTGGCAGGGGGCAAACTATTGTGTATAGCAATCAGCCCCAGCATTTT CASSLAGRGQTIVYSNQPQHF TRBV28 - TRBD1 TRBJ1-5
TGTGCCAGCAGTGAAGCTAGCGCCGACTACAATGAGCAGTTCTTC CASSEASADYNEQFF TRBV25-1 - - TRBJ2-1
TGTGCCAGCAGCCATTACGACACCAACTATAATTCACCCCTCCACTTT CASSHYDTNYNSPLHF TRBV3-1/TRBV3-2 few - TRBJ1-6
TGTGCCAGCAGCTTAGAGTCAGTGATGAACACTGAAGCTTTCTTT CASSLESVMNTEAFF TRBV7-9 - - TRBJ1-1
TGTGCCAGCAGTGAACCCGGGGTCTATGAGCAGTTCTTC CASSEPGVYEQFF TRBV2 - - TRBJ2-1
TGCGCCAGCAGCGAGGGTCCCAGCTGGCAGAGTGACAATGAGCAGTTCTTC CASSEGPSWQSDNEQFF TRBV5-1 - - TRBJ2-1
TGCAGCGCCTCAGGGGGCTTGTACTATGGCTACACCTTC CSASGGLYYGYTF TRBV29-1 few TRBD1 TRBJ1-2
TGTGCCAGCAGCACGCCCGGGACAGGCAATGAAAAACTGTTTTTT CASSTPGTGNEKLFF TRBV4-2 - TRBD1 TRBJ1-4
TGTGCCAGCAGCCCCGGGGAAAAAGCTTTCTTT CASSPGEKAFF TRBV6-5 - - TRBJ1-1
TGTGCCAGCAGTTCCCGTGAGGACACTGAAGCTTTCTTT CASSSREDTEAFF TRBV6-6 - - TRBJ1-1
TGTGCCAGCAGTGATGGTACAGGGGGGAGTGAGCAGTTCTTC CASSDGTGGSEQFF TRBV6-4 - TRBD1 TRBJ2-1
TGTGCCAGCGCCGGGTCCCGCACAGATACGCAGTATTTT CASAGSRTDTQYF TRBV27 - - TRBJ2-3
TGTGCCAGCAGCCCGGACAGGGTGGGGGAAAAACTGTTTTTT CASSPDRVGEKLFF TRBV11-2 - TRBD1 TRBJ1-4
TGTGCCACCAGCAGAGGGCTTGAACAGCCCCAGCATTTT CATSRGLEQPQHF TRBV15 - - TRBJ1-5
TGTGCCAGCAGCTTAGGGGGGCTAAGCGATGGCTACACCTTC CASSLGGLSDGYTF TRBV7-9 - - TRBJ1-2
TGTGCCAGCAGCTTGAGACTAGCGGGACTTTACAATGAGCAGTTCTTC CASSLRLAGLYNEQFF TRBV13 few TRBD2 TRBJ2-1
TGTGCCAGCAGCCAAGGCGGTGGGGCAGGTGAAAAACTGTTTTTT CASSQGGGAGEKLFF TRBV3-1/TRBV3-2 - - TRBJ1-4
TGCGCCAGCAGCCAGGGACTAGCGGGGTCCCTTACAGATACGCAGTATTTT CASSQGLAGSLTDTQYF TRBV4-1 - TRBD2 TRBJ2-3
TGTGCCAGCATCGGAGATACGCAGTATTTT CASIGDTQYF TRBV6-5 - - TRBJ2-3
TGTGCCAGCAGCTCCAGGGACTCCTATAATTCACCCCTCCACTTT CASSSRDSYNSPLHF TRBV11-2 - - TRBJ1-6